Below, one TCR beta chain is given with its context. Produced via immunoSEQ multiplex PCR; TCRdb's table is partial and in-frame only. Of some 71,000 clones listed, 86% were seen once; the top ten hold over 2.5%. The record originates from a study of OX40 agonist ivuxolimab in advanced cancers. CDR3 size: 15 residues. Germline lookup yields CDR1 SGHAT and CDR2 FQNNGV. Unmatched junction bases numbered 7, after V lost 5 bases and J lost 3 bases. The sequenced sample was CD4+ or CD8+ T cells sorted from blood, obtained in a trial of the OX40 agonist ivuxolimab. The V call is TRBV11-2, the J call TRBJ1-1; 9 bases fit TRBD1. This receptor was taken from an adult with an advanced solid tumor such as melanoma, head and neck, liver or kidney cancer. The CDR3 region is CASSGIRDRDTEAFF. The CDR3 nucleotides are TGTGCCAGCAGCGGTATCCGGGACAGGGACACTGAAGCTTTCTTT.